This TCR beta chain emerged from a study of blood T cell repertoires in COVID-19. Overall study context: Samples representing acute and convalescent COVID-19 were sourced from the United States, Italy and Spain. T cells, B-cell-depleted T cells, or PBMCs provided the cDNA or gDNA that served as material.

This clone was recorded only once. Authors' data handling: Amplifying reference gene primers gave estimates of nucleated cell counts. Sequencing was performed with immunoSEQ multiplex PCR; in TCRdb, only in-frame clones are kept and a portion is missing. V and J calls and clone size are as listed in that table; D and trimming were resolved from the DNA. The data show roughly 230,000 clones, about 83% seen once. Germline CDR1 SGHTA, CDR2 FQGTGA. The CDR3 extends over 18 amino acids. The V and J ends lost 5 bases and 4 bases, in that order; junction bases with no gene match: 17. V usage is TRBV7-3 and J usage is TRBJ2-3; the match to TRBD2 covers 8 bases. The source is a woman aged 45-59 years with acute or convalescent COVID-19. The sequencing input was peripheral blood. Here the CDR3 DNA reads TGTGCCAGCAGCATGAACCCCTTCGGGGGGGCGATGGCAGATACGCAGTATTTT. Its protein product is CASSMNPFGGAMADTQYF.